This T cell receptor (beta chain) was observed in a study of blood T cell repertoires in COVID-19. At the level of the study: Spain, Italy and the United States supplied samples that represented acute and convalescent COVID-19. From T cells, B-cell-depleted T cells, or PBMCs came the material, which was cDNA or gDNA.

Germline CDR1 MGHRA, CDR2 YSYEKL. The J segment lost 4 bases and the V segment lost 4 bases, leaving 6 bases of the junction unmatched. The CDR3 has 15 amino acids. In the original workflow: The assay estimated nucleated cells by amplifying reference gene primers. Measured with immunoSEQ multiplex PCR; TCRdb has only the in-frame clones, and not every one. V, J and clone size derive from that table, while D and trimming were established from the DNA sequence. The sample includes fewer than 100,000 clones, roughly 89% of them seen just once. The clonotype was recovered from a human donor in a cohort sampled during active COVID-19. V gene TRBV4-1 combines with J gene TRBJ2-1; 8 bases align to TRBD2. The sample was peripheral blood. CDR3: CASSPAGALYNEQFF. For the CDR3, the DNA is TGCGCCAGCAGCCCAGCGGGGGCCCTTTACAATGAGCAGTTCTTC.